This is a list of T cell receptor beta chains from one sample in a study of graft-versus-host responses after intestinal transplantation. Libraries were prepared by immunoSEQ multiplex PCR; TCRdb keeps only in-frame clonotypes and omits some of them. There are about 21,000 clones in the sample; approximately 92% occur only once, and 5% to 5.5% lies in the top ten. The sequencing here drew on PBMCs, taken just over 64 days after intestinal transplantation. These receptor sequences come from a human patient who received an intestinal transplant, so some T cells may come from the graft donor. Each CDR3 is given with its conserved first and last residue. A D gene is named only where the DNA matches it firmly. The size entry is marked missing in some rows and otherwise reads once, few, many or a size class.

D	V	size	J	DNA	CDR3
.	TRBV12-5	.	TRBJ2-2	TGTGCTAGTGGTTTGCTTATTTACACCGGGGAGCTGTTTTTT	CASGLLIYTGELFF
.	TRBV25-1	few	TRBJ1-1	TGTGCCAGCAGTGAACAGGGATTTATCACTGAAGCTTTCTTT	CASSEQGFITEAFF
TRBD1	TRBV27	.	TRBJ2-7	TGTGCCAGCAGTTTAACAGGGGGCTTGGGCTCCTACGAGCAGTACTTC	CASSLTGGLGSYEQYF
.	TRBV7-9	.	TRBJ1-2	TGTGCCAGCAGAACTAACTATGGCTACACCTTC	CASRTNYGYTF
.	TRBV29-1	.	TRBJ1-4	TGCAGCGTTGTGGGAGGGTCCGAATTTGGTGAAAAACTGTTTTTT	CSVVGGSEFGEKLFF
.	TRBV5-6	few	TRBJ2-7	TGTGCCAGCACCACCGGGAACCACTACGAGCAGTACTTC	CASTTGNHYEQYF
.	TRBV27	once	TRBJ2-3	TGTGCCAGCAGTAGCCGCACAGATACGCAGTATTTT	CASSSRTDTQYF
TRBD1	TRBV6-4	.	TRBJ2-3	TGTGCCAGCAGTGACTCACAGGGGGCAGATACGCAGTATTTT	CASSDSQGADTQYF
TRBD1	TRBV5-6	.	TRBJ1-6	TGTGCCAGCAGCACGGGGACAGTAATTTTAGGTTCACCCCTCCACTTT	CASSTGTVILGSPLHF
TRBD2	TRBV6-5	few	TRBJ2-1	TGTGCCAGCAGTCCTACTAGCGGGGGGCGAAATGAGCAGTTCTTC	CASSPTSGGRNEQFF
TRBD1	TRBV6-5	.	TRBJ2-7	TGTGCCAGCAGTCTGGGACAGGGCTACGAGCAGTACTTC	CASSLGQGYEQYF
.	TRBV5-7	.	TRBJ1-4	TGTGCCAGCAGCTTGGGGGCAGCCGCAACTAATGAAAAACTGTTTTTT	CASSLGAAATNEKLFF
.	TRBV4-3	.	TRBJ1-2	TGCGCCAGCAGCCAAGATGTGGTCGGCTATGGCTACACCTTC	CASSQDVVGYGYTF
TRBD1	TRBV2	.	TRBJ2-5	TGTGCCAGCAGTGAACAGAGACAGGGGCAAGAGACCCAGTACTTC	CASSEQRQGQETQYF
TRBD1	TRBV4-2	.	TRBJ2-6	TGTGCCAGCAGCCCCCCCCCGGGACAGGGAAAGGTGGTCTCTGGGGCCAACGTCCTGACTTTC	CASSPPPGQGKVVSGANVLTF